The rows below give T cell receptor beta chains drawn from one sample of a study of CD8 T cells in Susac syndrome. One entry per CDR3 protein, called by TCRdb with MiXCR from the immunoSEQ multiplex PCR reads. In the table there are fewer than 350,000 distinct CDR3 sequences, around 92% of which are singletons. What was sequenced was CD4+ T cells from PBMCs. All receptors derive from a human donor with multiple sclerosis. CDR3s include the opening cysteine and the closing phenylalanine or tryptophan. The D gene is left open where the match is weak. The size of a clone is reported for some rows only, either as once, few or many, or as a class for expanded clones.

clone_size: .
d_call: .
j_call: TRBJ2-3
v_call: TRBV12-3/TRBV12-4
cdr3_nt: TGTGCCAGCAGTCCAACCTACACAGATACGCAGTATTTT
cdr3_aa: CASSPTYTDTQYF

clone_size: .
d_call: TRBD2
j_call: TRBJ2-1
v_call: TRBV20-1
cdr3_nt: TGCAGTGCTAGAAAATCGCTAGCGGCCAGCTCCTACAATGAGCAGTTCTTC
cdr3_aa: CSARKSLAASSYNEQFF

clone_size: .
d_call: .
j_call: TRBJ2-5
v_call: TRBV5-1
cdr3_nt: TGCGCCAGCGCTGTGTACCAAGAGACCCAGTACTTC
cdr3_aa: CASAVYQETQYF

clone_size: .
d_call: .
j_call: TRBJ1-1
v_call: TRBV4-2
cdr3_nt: TGTGCCAGCAGCCAAGAGATACAGGGTGGATACACTGAAGCTTTCTTT
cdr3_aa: CASSQEIQGGYTEAFF

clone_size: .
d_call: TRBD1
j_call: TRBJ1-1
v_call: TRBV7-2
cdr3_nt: TGTGCCAGCAGCCGAACAGGGGCGGTGAACACTGAAGCTTTCTTT
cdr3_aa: CASSRTGAVNTEAFF

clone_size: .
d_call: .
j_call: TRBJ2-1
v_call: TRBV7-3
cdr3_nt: TGTGCCAGCAGCTTATCAGGGCCCACGTCCAATGAGCAGTTCTTC
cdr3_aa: CASSLSGPTSNEQFF

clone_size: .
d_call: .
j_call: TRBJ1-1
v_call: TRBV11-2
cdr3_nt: TGTGCCAGCAGCCCGACCCAGGGCTCGTCGGCTTTCTTT
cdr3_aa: CASSPTQGSSAFF

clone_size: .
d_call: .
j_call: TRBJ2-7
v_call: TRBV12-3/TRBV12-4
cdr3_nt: TGTGCCAGCAGTTTAGGATCGGCGGTCCCTTACTACGAGCAGTACTTC
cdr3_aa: CASSLGSAVPYYEQYF

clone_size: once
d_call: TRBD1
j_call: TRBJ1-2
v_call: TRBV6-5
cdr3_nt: TGTGCCAGCAGTTACTCGACAGGGGTCGGAGTCTATGGCTACACCTTC
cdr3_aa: CASSYSTGVGVYGYTF

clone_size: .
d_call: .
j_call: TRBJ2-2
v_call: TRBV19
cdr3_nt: TGTGCCAGTAGTCCTATTATCGGGGAGCTGTTTTTT
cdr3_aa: CASSPIIGELFF

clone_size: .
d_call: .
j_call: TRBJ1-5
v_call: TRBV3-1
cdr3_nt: TGTGCCAGCAGCCAAGATTATAGCAATCAGCCCCAGCATTTT
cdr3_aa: CASSQDYSNQPQHF

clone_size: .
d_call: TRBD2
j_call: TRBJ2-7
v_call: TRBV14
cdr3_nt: TGTGCCAGCAGCCAAGACAGCGGGAGTCGTTACTACGAGCAGTACTTC
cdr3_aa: CASSQDSGSRYYEQYF

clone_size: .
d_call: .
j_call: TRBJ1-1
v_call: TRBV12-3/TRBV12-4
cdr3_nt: TGTGCCAGCAGCCCCAGGGTGGTCACTGAAGCTTTCTTT
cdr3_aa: CASSPRVVTEAFF

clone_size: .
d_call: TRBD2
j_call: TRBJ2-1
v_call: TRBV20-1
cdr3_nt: TGCAGTGCTAGCGAACCCACTAGCGGCGATCGGAATGAGCAGTTCTTC
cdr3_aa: CSASEPTSGDRNEQFF

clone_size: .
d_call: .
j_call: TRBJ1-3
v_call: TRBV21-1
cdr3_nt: TGTGCCAGCAGCTTTGCAGGGGGTCCCATCAGAAACTCTGGAAACACCATATATTTT
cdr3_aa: CASSFAGGPIRNSGNTIYF

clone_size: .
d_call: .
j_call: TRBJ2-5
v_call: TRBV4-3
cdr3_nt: TGCGCCAGCAGCCAAGAAAAGTGGGGGCAAGAGACCCAGTACTTC
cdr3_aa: CASSQEKWGQETQYF

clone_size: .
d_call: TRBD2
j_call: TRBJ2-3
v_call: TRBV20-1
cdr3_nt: TGCAGTGCTTGGGCGGCTAGCGGGAGTTTAGATACGCAGTATTTT
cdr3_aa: CSAWAASGSLDTQYF

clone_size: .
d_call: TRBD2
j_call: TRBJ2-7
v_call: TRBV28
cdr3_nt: TGTGCCAGCCGCCAAGAACTAGCGGACTACGAGCAGTACTTC
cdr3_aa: CASRQELADYEQYF

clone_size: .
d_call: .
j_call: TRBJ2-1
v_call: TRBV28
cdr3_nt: TGTGCCAGCAGTTCCCAATCCCAAGAACTATACAATGAGCAGTTCTTC
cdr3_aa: CASSSQSQELYNEQFF

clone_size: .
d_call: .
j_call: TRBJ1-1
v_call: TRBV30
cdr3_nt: TGTGCCTGGAGTGACGGCCTGCGGGCTTTCTTT
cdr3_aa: CAWSDGLRAFF

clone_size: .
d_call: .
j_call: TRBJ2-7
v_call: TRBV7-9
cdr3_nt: TGTGCCAGCAGCTTATTGTGGGCCTACGAGCAGTACTTC
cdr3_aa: CASSLLWAYEQYF

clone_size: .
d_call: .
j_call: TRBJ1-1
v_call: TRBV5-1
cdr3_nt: TGCGCCAGCAGCTTGGCCGGTACCGGGACTACGGGCACTGAAGCTTTCTTT
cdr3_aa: CASSLAGTGTTGTEAFF

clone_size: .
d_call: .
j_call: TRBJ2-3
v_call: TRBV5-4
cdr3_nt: TGTGCCAGCAGCTTGTGGGCAGGGCGCACAGATACGCAGTATTTT
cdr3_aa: CASSLWAGRTDTQYF

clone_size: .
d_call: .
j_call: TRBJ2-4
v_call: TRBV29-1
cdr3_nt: TGCAGGGCCGTGTGGGGGCCCAAAAACATTCAGTACTTC
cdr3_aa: CRAVWGPKNIQYF

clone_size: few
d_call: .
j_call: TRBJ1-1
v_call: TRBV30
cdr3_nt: TGTGCCTGGAGTACAGAGATGGACACTGAAGCTTTCTTT
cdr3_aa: CAWSTEMDTEAFF

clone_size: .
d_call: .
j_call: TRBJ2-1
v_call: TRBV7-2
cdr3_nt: TGTGCCAGCAGCTTCAGGGGCGGAAGCAATGAGCAGTTCTTC
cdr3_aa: CASSFRGGSNEQFF

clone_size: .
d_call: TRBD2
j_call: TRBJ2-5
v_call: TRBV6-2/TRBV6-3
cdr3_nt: TGTGCCAGCAGTTACTCGACTAGCGGACTACTCAAGGGGACCCAGTACTTC
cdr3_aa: CASSYSTSGLLKGTQYF

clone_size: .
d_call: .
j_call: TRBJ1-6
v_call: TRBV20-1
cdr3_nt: TGCAGTGCTAGAGATTTTCGGGGGACGGGTTATAATTCACCCCTCCACTTT
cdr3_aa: CSARDFRGTGYNSPLHF

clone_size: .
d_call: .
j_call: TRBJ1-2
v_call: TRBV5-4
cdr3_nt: TGTGCCAGCAGCTTATACTGGGGCAGCGGCTACACCTTC
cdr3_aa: CASSLYWGSGYTF

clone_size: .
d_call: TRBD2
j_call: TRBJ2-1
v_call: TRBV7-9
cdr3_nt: TGTGCCAGCAGCTTATTTGGTAGCGGGGGCCTGAATGAGCAGTTCTTC
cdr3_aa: CASSLFGSGGLNEQFF

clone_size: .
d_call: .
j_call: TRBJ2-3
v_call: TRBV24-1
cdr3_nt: TGTGCCACCAGTGATTGGGCAGGGGGCACAGATACGCAGTATTTT
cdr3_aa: CATSDWAGGTDTQYF

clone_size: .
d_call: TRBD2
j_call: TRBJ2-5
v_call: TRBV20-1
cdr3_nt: TGCAGTGCTAGAGGGTCGCGGGGGGACCAAGAGACCCAGTACTTC
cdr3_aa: CSARGSRGDQETQYF

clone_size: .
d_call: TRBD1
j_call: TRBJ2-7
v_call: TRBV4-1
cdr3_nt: TGCGCCAGCAGCAAGGGTGACAGGGCCTACGAGCAGTACTTC
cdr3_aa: CASSKGDRAYEQYF

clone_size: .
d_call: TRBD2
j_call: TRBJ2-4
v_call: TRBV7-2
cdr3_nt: TGTGCCAGCAGACCTACCGGGGGGGAAGCCAAAAACATTCAGTACTTC
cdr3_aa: CASRPTGGEAKNIQYF

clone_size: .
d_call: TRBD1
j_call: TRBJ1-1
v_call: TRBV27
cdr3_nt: TGTGCCAGCAGTTTATATGCTGGACAGGGCGCTGAAGCTTTCTTT
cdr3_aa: CASSLYAGQGAEAFF

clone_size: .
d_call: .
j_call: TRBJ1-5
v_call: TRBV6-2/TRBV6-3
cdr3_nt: TGTGCCAGCAGTTACTCCCTCCGGGCCGTCTCAACCGCTAATCAGCCCCAGCATTTT
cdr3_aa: CASSYSLRAVSTANQPQHF

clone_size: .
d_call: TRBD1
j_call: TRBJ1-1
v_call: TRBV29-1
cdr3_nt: TGCAGCGTTGAAGGGTTAGGGGGCGGTGAGGTTTTCTTT
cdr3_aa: CSVEGLGGGEVFF

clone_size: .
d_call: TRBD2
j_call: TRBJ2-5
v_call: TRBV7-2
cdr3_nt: TGTGCCAGCAGCCCCCGCGGGGGATCACAAGAGACCCAGTACTTC
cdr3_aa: CASSPRGGSQETQYF

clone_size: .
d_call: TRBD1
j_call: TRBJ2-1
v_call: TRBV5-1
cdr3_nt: TGCGCCAGCAGCGTCACCCGGGACAGGGCAAACAATGAGCAGTTCTTC
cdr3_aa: CASSVTRDRANNEQFF

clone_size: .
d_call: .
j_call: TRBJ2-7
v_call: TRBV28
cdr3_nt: TGTGCCAGCAGTTTATCCGGGGGAGCCTTCTACGAGCAGTACTTC
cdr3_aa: CASSLSGGAFYEQYF

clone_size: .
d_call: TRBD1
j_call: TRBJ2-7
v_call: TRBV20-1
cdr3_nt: TGCAGTGCTAGTCACAGGGGAAACTCCTACGAGCAGTACTTC
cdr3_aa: CSASHRGNSYEQYF

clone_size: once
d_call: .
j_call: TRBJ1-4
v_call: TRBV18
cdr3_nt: TGTGCCAGCTCAAGCCAGGATACAACTAATGAAAAACTGTTTTTT
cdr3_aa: CASSSQDTTNEKLFF

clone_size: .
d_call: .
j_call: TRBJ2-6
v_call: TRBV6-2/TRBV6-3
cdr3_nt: TGTGCCACCGCTGGCGGGCCAAACTTCTACTCCTCTGGGGCCAACGTCCTGACTTTC
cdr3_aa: CATAGGPNFYSSGANVLTF

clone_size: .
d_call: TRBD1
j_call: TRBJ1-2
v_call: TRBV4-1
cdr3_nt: TGCGCCAGCAGCCAAGAGAACAGGGGAATTGCGGCCTATGGCTACACCTTC
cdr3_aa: CASSQENRGIAAYGYTF

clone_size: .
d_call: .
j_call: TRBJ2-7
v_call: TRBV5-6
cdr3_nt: TGTGCCAGCAGCCGAGAACTAGTCAGGCCTGACGAGCAGTACTTC
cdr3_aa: CASSRELVRPDEQYF

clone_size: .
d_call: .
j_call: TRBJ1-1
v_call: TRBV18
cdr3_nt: TGTGCCAGCTCCCCCGCGGAAGGGGGCACTGAAGCTTTCTTT
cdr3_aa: CASSPAEGGTEAFF

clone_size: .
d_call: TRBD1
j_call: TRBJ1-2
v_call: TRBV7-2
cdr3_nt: TGTGCCAGCAGCCGAACGGCGGGACAGTTCTATGGCTACACCTTC
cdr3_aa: CASSRTAGQFYGYTF

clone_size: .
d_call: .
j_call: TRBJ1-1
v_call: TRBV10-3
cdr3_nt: TGTGCCATCAGGGCCCCGGACAAATTGAACACTGAAGCTTTCTTT
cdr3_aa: CAIRAPDKLNTEAFF

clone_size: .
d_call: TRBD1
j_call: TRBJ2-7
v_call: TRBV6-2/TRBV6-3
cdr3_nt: TGTGCCAGCAGTTACGGACGGACAGGCTACGAGCAGTACTTC
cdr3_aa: CASSYGRTGYEQYF

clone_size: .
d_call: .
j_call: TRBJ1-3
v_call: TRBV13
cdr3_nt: TGTGCCAGCAGCTGGGAGGGGGGCACCATATATTTT
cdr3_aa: CASSWEGGTIYF

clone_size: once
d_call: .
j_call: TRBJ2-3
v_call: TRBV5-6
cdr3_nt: TGTGCCAGCAGCCCCCGCACTAATACGCAGTATTTT
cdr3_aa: CASSPRTNTQYF

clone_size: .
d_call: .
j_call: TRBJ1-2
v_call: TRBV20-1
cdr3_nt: TGCAGTGCTAGAGACTTATCAGGATTTCATGGCTACACCTTC
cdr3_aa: CSARDLSGFHGYTF